This entry lists 25 T cell receptor beta chains sequenced from one sample in a study of T cells after posttransplantation cyclophosphamide. A marrow graft followed busulfan-fludarabine conditioning, with cyclophosphamide on days +3 and +4. Profiled with immunoSEQ multiplex PCR; TCRdb holds only in-frame clones, not every one. The sample gives over 7,000 clones, 82% of which show up once; around a sixth is in the top ten. Sample: CD4+ T cells sorted from blood, taken 950 to 1,200 days after allogeneic stem cell transplant with posttransplant cyclophosphamide. These receptor sequences come from a female patient in her forties or fifties who received an allogeneic stem cell transplant from a related donor, was CMV-positive, and had no GVHD. The graft donor may have contributed some T cells.

The gene calls are TRBV9 and TRBJ2-5, with TRBD2 identical over 8 bases. The V segment lost 1 base and the J segment 4 bases; nucleotides outside the gene matches: 15. This CDR3 contains 18 residues. Per germline, CDR1 SGDLS and CDR2 YYNGEE. This CDR3 reads CASSVTPGRRGVGETQYF. The CDR3 DNA is TGTGCCAGCAGCGTAACCCCGGGTCGGCGGGGGGTCGGAGAGACCCAGTACTTC. Supplemented by reference TRBV9 and TRBJ2-5, the full variable domain reads DSGVTQTPKHLITATGQRVTLRCSPRSGDLSVYWYQQSLDQGLQFLIQYYNGEERAKGNILERFSAQQFPDLHSELNLSSLELGDSALYFCASSVTPGRRGVGETQYFGPGTRLLVL.

The chain recombines TRBV7-9 with TRBJ1-1; D not certain. The V gene's germline CDR1 is SEHNR and CDR2 FQNEAQ (reference sequence). The CDR3 length is 12 residues. Trimming removed 3 bases at V and 7 bases at J, with 9 bases between. The CDR3 region has the DNA TGTGCCAGCAGCTTCCGCTCTAGTGAAGCTTTCTTT. Translated: CASSFRSSEAFF.

The V and J genes are TRBV2 and TRBJ1-3, with D possibly being TRBD1 (6 bases). The germline V and J ends were trimmed by 7 bases and 0 bases, with 10 bases remaining between them. Looked up from germline, CDR1 is SNHLY and CDR2 is FYNNEI. This CDR3 has 14 residues. CDR3 sequence (DNA): TGTGCCAGCAAACAGGGAAGCTCTGGAAACACCATATATTTT. Amino acid sequence: CASKQGSSGNTIYF.

CDR3 nucleotides: TGTGCCACCCAATCGAAGGACAGGGACAGCGAGCAGTACTTC. This codes for CATQSKDRDSEQYF. The chain is built from TRBV10-3 and TRBJ2-7; 8 bases map to TRBD1. CDR1 is ENHRY and CDR2 is SYGVKD in the germline V gene. The V and J ends lost 10 bases and 6 bases, in that order; junction bases with no gene match: 14. The CDR3 is 14 amino acids.

This clone has only a few counts. The genes are TRBV2 and TRBJ1-5, with D perhaps matching TRBD1 (5 bases). Germline V CDR1 and CDR2: SNHLY, FYNNEI. Trimming cost V 4 bases and J 2 bases, with 12 bases left between them. This CDR3 spans 15 amino acids. CDR3 residues: CASSVGGMGNQPQHF. The DNA for the CDR3 is TGTGCCAGCAGTGTGGGGGGGATGGGCAATCAGCCCCAGCATTTT.

The chain is built from TRBV5-1 and TRBJ2-2; TRBD2 matches at 12 bases. The length of the CDR3 is 16 residues. Germline CDR1 is SGHRS and CDR2 is YFSETQ. With V trimmed by 4 bases and J by 5 bases, 6 bases remained unmatched. The DNA of the CDR3 is TGCGCCAGCAGCGCCCTAGCGGGGGGGCCGACCGGGGAGCTGTTTTTT. Its translation: CASSALAGGPTGELFF.

The CDR3 spells CASSLPFQGGRSYEQYF. The CDR3 DNA sequence: TGTGCCAGCAGCTTGCCCTTTCAGGGGGGAAGGTCCTACGAGCAGTACTTC. V usage is TRBV7-9 and J usage is TRBJ2-7, with a weak D call TRBD1 (7 bases). This CDR3 is built from 17 residues. Germline CDR1 SEHNR, CDR2 FQNEAQ (reference sequence). V gave up 3 bases and J gave up 1 base, with 19 bases separating them.

The CDR3 is CAIKAGLATEAFF. As DNA, the CDR3 is TGTGCCATCAAGGCAGGGCTGGCCACTGAAGCTTTCTTT. The chain employs TRBV10-3 and TRBJ1-1; D might be TRBD1 (5 bases). Between the trimmed V and J ends, which lost 7 bases and 4 bases, there was a span of 13 bases. The CDR3 loop spans 13 amino acids. Germline CDR1 is ENHRY and CDR2 is SYGVKD.

As DNA, the CDR3 is TGTGCCAGCAGTGAAGCAGGACAGGGGTCTGAAAAACTGTTTTTT. This codes for CASSEAGQGSEKLFF. This chain joins TRBV6-1 and TRBJ1-4; 9 positions agree with TRBD1. This CDR3 has 15 amino acids. In germline, CDR1 is MNHNS, CDR2 SASEGT. The J segment lost 7 bases and the V segment lost 0 bases, leaving 3 bases of the junction unmatched.

The chain couples TRBV7-3 to TRBJ2-2; 7 bases are shared with TRBD2. CDR3 size: 15 residues. The germline gives CDR1 SGHTA, CDR2 FQGTGA. J lost 5 bases, V lost 5 bases, and 8 bases had no gene match. The CDR3, as DNA: TGTGCCAGCAGCCCACCCTCTAGCGGTACCGGGGAGCTGTTTTTT. It codes for CASSPPSSGTGELFF.

The V gene is TRBV10-3, the J gene TRBJ1-1; weak D call: TRBD1 (6 bases). Germline V gene data show CDR1 as ENHRY and CDR2 as SYGVKD. Trimming removed 0 bases from V and 1 base from J, with 9 bases in between. The CDR3 has 15 amino acids. DNA of the CDR3: TGTGCCATCAGTGAGTCGCGAGGGGGGAACACTGAAGCTTTCTTT. Its protein product is CAISESRGGNTEAFF.

This clone was picked up one time. The V call is TRBV5-1, the J call TRBJ2-7; D is perhaps TRBD1 (5 bases). This CDR3 region has 14 residues. Germline V gene data show CDR1 as SGHRS and CDR2 as YFSETQ. With 2 bases removed from V and 7 bases from J, the gap between germline ends came to 16 bases. For the CDR3, the DNA is TGCGCCAGCAGCTTACAGCCAGGGTTCCTTGAGCAGTACTTC. Amino acid sequence: CASSLQPGFLEQYF.

V usage is TRBV7-8 and J usage is TRBJ1-1; tentatively, D is TRBD1 (6 bases). Germline V CDR1 and CDR2: SGHVS, FQNEAQ. The CDR3 loop spans 15 amino acids. V lost 4 bases to trimming and J lost 1 base, with 13 bases between them. The CDR3 reads CASSWGTGRNTEAFF. DNA of the CDR3: TGTGCCAGCAGCTGGGGAACAGGGCGGAACACTGAAGCTTTCTTT.

The rearrangement links TRBV29-1 to TRBJ2-3, with TRBD1 matching 9 bases. Per the germline V gene, CDR1 is SQVTM and CDR2 is ANQGSEA. V lost 6 bases to trimming and J lost 6 bases; unmatched junction nucleotides: 4. This CDR3 is 12 amino acids long. Here the CDR3 reads CSVRQGGDTQYF. DNA for the CDR3: TGCAGCGTCCGACAGGGGGGGGATACGCAGTATTTT.

This chain connects TRBV5-5 to TRBJ2-5; 7 bases map to TRBD2. This CDR3 comprises 13 residues. From germline, CDR1 is SGHKS and CDR2 YYEKEE (reference sequence). The trim removed 4 bases at V and 3 bases at J, leaving 3 bases unmatched. The CDR3 loop reads CASSLGGEETQYF. CDR3 DNA: TGTGCCAGCAGCCTGGGGGGGGAAGAGACCCAGTACTTC. Full variable domain (rest looked up from reference TRBV5-5 and TRBJ2-5): DAGVTQSPTHLIKTRGQQVTLRCSPISGHKSVSWYQQVLGQGPQFIFQYYEKEERGRGNFPDRFSARQFPNYSSELNVNALLLGDSALYLCASSLGGEETQYFGPGTRLLVL.

V and J are TRBV11-3 and TRBJ1-1, with unresolved D. V was cut by 5 bases and J by 1 base, with 8 bases left in between. Per the germline V gene, CDR1 is SGHNT and CDR2 is YENEEA. The CDR3 runs to 13 residues. The CDR3 coding sequence is TGTGCCAGCAGCCTGGGAGGGAACACTGAAGCTTTCTTT. It translates to CASSLGGNTEAFF. Based on the CDR3 plus reference TRBV11-3 and TRBJ1-1, the full variable domain is EAGVVQSPRYKIIEKKQPVAFWCNPISGHNTLYWYLQNLGQGPELLIRYENEEAVDDSQLPKDRFSAERLKGVDSTLKIQPAELGDSAVYLCASSLGGNTEAFFGQGTRLTVV.

The sample holds a few counts of this clone. V is TRBV5-1 and J is TRBJ1-6; D might be TRBD1 (6 bases). Germline V gene lookup returns CDR1 SGHRS and CDR2 YFSETQ. The V end lost 2 bases, the J end lost 10 bases, and 10 bases lay between the germline ends. This CDR3 spans 13 amino acids. CDR3 DNA sequence: TGCGCCAGCAGCTTTTCAGGGGCATCACCCCTCCACTTT. Amino acids: CASSFSGASPLHF.

The gene calls are TRBV7-2 and TRBJ2-2; weak D call: TRBD2 (5 bases). The V end lost 2 bases, the J end lost 7 bases, and 11 bases lay between the germline ends. The CDR3 extends over 14 amino acids. Germline CDR1 is SGHTA and CDR2 is FQGNSA. Here the CDR3 reads CASSLSSSIGELFF. In DNA, the CDR3 is TGTGCCAGCAGCTTATCTTCTAGCATCGGGGAGCTGTTTTTT.

There are a few counts of this clone. The chain combines TRBV4-3 with TRBJ1-1, with a possible D match to TRBD1 (6 bases). This CDR3 is built from 16 residues. Per the germline V gene, CDR1 is LGHNA and CDR2 is YSLEER. Trimming took off 0 bases at V and 0 bases at J, with 11 bases between the two ends. CDR3 amino acids: CASSQDLYRVNTEAFF. DNA for the CDR3: TGCGCCAGCAGCCAAGATCTATACAGGGTGAACACTGAAGCTTTCTTT.

CDR3: CASSLKTGANEQYF. The CDR3, as DNA: TGTGCCAGCTCACTAAAGACAGGGGCCAACGAGCAGTACTTC. The chain combines TRBV18 with TRBJ2-7; 8 bases are shared with TRBD1. Germline V gene lookup returns CDR1 KGHSH and CDR2 LQKENI. The CDR3 is 14 residues long. After removal of 4 bases from V and 5 bases from J, the junction contained 7 bases not matched to a gene.

V and J are TRBV5-6 and TRBJ2-3, with D maybe TRBD1 (6 bases). This CDR3 has 15 amino acids. Germline assignment: CDR1 SGHDT and CDR2 YYEEEE. The V end was cut by 2 bases, the J end by 8 bases, with 18 bases between. The CDR3 loop reads CASSFGGPFESTQYF. As DNA, the CDR3 is TGTGCCAGCAGCTTTGGGGGCCCTTTCGAGAGTACGCAGTATTTT.

The table lists this clone with a few counts. The chain combines TRBV5-1 with TRBJ2-3, with D possibly being TRBD2 (7 bases). V dropped 2 bases and J dropped 6 bases, with 16 bases sitting between them. The CDR3 runs 15 residues. CDR1 and CDR2 (germline): SGHRS, YFSETQ. DNA for the CDR3: TGCGCCAGCAGCTTAGGGGGGGCGGGGTCGGATACGCAGTATTTT. Translation: CASSLGGAGSDTQYF.

This clone showed up just a few times. CDR3 protein: CASTQGQAFNQPQHF. The CDR3 nucleotides are TGTGCCAGCACCCAAGGACAGGCATTCAATCAGCCCCAGCATTTT. The rearrangement uses TRBV6-5 and TRBJ1-5; 7 bases align to TRBD1. This CDR3 contains 15 residues. With V trimmed by 7 bases and J by 3 bases, 9 bases remained unmatched. Germline loops: CDR1 MNHEY, CDR2 SVGAGI.

This rearrangement joins TRBV6-1 to TRBJ2-7; TRBD1 agrees at 11 bases. Germline loops: CDR1 MNHNS, CDR2 SASEGT. This CDR3 has 15 residues. J lost 5 bases, V lost 7 bases, and 10 bases had no gene match. Written as DNA, the CDR3 is TGTGCCAGCATTGAGACCGGGACAGGGGGTAACGAGCAGTACTTC. Translating gives CASIETGTGGNEQYF.

The CDR3 sequence is CASRPQGAGETQYF. The CDR3 DNA reads as TGCGCCAGCAGACCTCAGGGGGCGGGGGAGACCCAGTACTTC. The genes are TRBV5-1 and TRBJ2-5; 8 bases agree with TRBD1. Unmatched junction bases numbered 8, after V lost 5 bases and J lost 5 bases. CDR3 length: 14 amino acids. Germline values: CDR1 SGHRS, CDR2 YFSETQ.